This T cell receptor beta chain appears in the sequencing data of a study of T cell responses to AZD1222 COVID-19 vaccine. Remarks on this clone: Antigen: not known.

Broader study findings: The peak T cell response came first, and repertoires were sampled only after it. Targeting of unmutated variant regions was reportedly seen in nearly half of spike-specific TCRs. Donors were mostly white British, more females; clonal diversity possibly underestimated. CD4 TCRs covered the whole spike, strongest at regions 160-218 and 743-854.

Method: immunoSEQ multiplex PCR; TCRdb's copy keeps in-frame clones and lacks some. The sample records 170,000 or so clones, around 88% being singletons. V was cut by 7 bases and J by 4 bases, with 17 bases left in between. This CDR3 region has 14 residues. Germline V lookup: CDR1 SNHLY, CDR2 FYNNEI. The sequence was collected from an adult who received the AZD1222 COVID-19 vaccine. The chain uses TRBV2 and TRBJ2-7; weak D call: TRBD2 (6 bases). This material consisted of peripheral blood, taken 28 days after the second AZD1222 dose. For the CDR3, the DNA is TGTGCCAGCACTAACCTTCTAGCGCCGTACGAGCAGTACTTC. It codes for CASTNLLAPYEQYF.